Listed below are T cell receptor beta chains from one sample, sequenced in a study of blood T cell repertoires in COVID-19. The assay was immunoSEQ multiplex PCR, and TCRdb's table has in-frame clones only and misses some. This sample has about 320,000 clones; more than 90% occur once, and the top ten carry around 2.5%. Input material: PBMCs or T cells enriched from blood (not recorded which). The receptors were gathered from a man aged 60-69 years who had recovered from COVID-19. The CDR3 runs from the conserved cysteine through the conserved F or W. The order of the fields is D gene, J gene, clone size, V gene, CDR3 protein, CDR3 DNA. D genes are given only for firm matches. Clone size is not always given. Where it is, it says once, few, many or a class for expanded clones.

D: .
J: TRBJ1-4
size: .
V: TRBV30
CDR3: CAWSGGINEKLFF
DNA: TGTGCCTGGAGTGGCGGGATCAATGAAAAACTGTTTTTT

D: .
J: TRBJ1-2
size: .
V: TRBV6-1
CDR3: CASSEAGRVDYGYTF
DNA: TGTGCCAGCAGTGAAGCTGGCAGGGTGGACTATGGCTACACCTTC

D: TRBD1
J: TRBJ2-4
size: .
V: TRBV5-1
CDR3: CASSWDRETPKIQYF
DNA: TGCGCCAGCAGCTGGGACAGGGAAACTCCTAAAATTCAGTACTTC

D: TRBD1
J: TRBJ1-3
size: .
V: TRBV5-1
CDR3: CASSQGTPGQGNTIYF
DNA: TGCGCCAGCAGCCAAGGGACTCCGGGACAGGGAAACACCATATATTTT

D: .
J: TRBJ1-1
size: .
V: TRBV14
CDR3: CASSYRGAIDTEAFF
DNA: TGTGCCAGCAGCTATCGGGGGGCAATCGACACTGAAGCTTTCTTT

D: TRBD1
J: TRBJ2-7
size: .
V: TRBV18
CDR3: CASSLGTGAYEQYF
DNA: TGTGCCAGCTCACTAGGGACAGGTGCCTACGAGCAGTACTTC

D: .
J: TRBJ1-1
size: .
V: TRBV19
CDR3: CASSIPDRKAFF
DNA: TGTGCCAGTAGTATTCCCGACAGGAAAGCTTTCTTT

D: .
J: TRBJ2-2
size: .
V: TRBV6-1
CDR3: CASSEHRITGELFF
DNA: TGTGCCAGCAGTGAACACAGAATCACCGGGGAGCTGTTTTTT

D: TRBD1
J: TRBJ1-2
size: .
V: TRBV5-1
CDR3: CASSLTGGNYGYTF
DNA: TGCGCCAGCAGCTTGACAGGGGGGAACTATGGCTACACCTTC

D: .
J: TRBJ2-7
size: .
V: TRBV25-1
CDR3: CASSKTTYEQYF
DNA: TGTGCCAGCAGTAAAACAACCTACGAGCAGTACTTC

D: TRBD1
J: TRBJ2-7
size: .
V: TRBV2
CDR3: CASRDDRGQSYEQYF
DNA: TGTGCCAGCAGAGATGACAGGGGGCAATCCTACGAGCAGTACTTC

D: TRBD2
J: TRBJ2-3
size: .
V: TRBV5-1
CDR3: CASSPLAGVSDTQYF
DNA: TGCGCCAGCAGCCCCCTAGCGGGAGTATCAGATACGCAGTATTTT

D: .
J: TRBJ1-1
size: .
V: TRBV10-1
CDR3: CASSEYRQGGTEAFF
DNA: TGCGCCAGCAGTGAGTACCGCCAGGGAGGCACTGAAGCTTTCTTT

D: .
J: TRBJ1-6
size: .
V: TRBV27
CDR3: CASTPEGSYNSPLHF
DNA: TGTGCCAGCACCCCGGAGGGTTCCTATAATTCACCCCTCCACTTT

D: .
J: TRBJ1-2
size: .
V: TRBV7-9
CDR3: CASSPGRGGEGGYTF
DNA: TGTGCCAGCAGCCCCGGGCGGGGAGGTGAAGGTGGCTACACCTTC

D: .
J: TRBJ2-3
size: .
V: TRBV13
CDR3: CASSLAPGIGTDTQYF
DNA: TGTGCCAGCAGCTTAGCCCCGGGGATCGGCACAGATACGCAGTATTTT

D: .
J: TRBJ1-1
size: .
V: TRBV6-1
CDR3: CASSDRGYMNTEAFF
DNA: TGTGCCAGCAGTGACAGGGGTTATATGAACACTGAAGCTTTCTTT

D: .
J: TRBJ1-1
size: .
V: TRBV30
CDR3: CAWTWTSNTEAFF
DNA: TGTGCCTGGACTTGGACATCCAACACTGAAGCTTTCTTT

D: .
J: TRBJ2-3
size: .
V: TRBV29-1
CDR3: CSVEFTDTQYF
DNA: TGCAGCGTAGAGTTCACAGATACGCAGTATTTT

D: .
J: TRBJ2-7
size: .
V: TRBV7-9
CDR3: CASSRAGTTTEQYF
DNA: TGTGCCAGCAGCCGAGCCGGGACAACTACCGAGCAGTACTTC

D: .
J: TRBJ1-3
size: .
V: TRBV7-2
CDR3: CASSPGQKGNTIYF
DNA: TGTGCCAGCAGCCCGGGACAAAAAGGAAACACCATATATTTT

D: .
J: TRBJ2-1
size: .
V: TRBV19
CDR3: CASQNSPYNEQFF
DNA: TGTGCCAGTCAAAACTCTCCCTACAATGAGCAGTTCTTC

D: .
J: TRBJ1-5
size: .
V: TRBV12-5
CDR3: CASGLIGGTPNQPQHF
DNA: TGTGCTAGTGGTTTGATAGGCGGGACCCCCAATCAGCCCCAGCATTTT

D: .
J: TRBJ1-1
size: few
V: TRBV4-1
CDR3: CASSQEGVMNTEAFF
DNA: TGCGCCAGCAGCCAAGAAGGGGTTATGAACACTGAAGCTTTCTTT

D: TRBD1
J: TRBJ1-4
size: .
V: TRBV5-1
CDR3: CASSPKPQGALRNGELFF
DNA: TGCGCCAGCAGCCCCAAACCACAGGGGGCTTTAAGAAATGGGGAACTGTTTTTT

D: TRBD2
J: TRBJ2-1
size: .
V: TRBV3-1/TRBV3-2
CDR3: CASSQGTSGNEQFF
DNA: TGTGCCAGCAGCCAAGGGACTAGTGGTAATGAGCAGTTCTTC

D: TRBD1
J: TRBJ2-7
size: once
V: TRBV7-2
CDR3: CASSLSLTGVYEQYF
DNA: TGTGCCAGCAGCTTAAGCCTGACAGGGGTCTACGAGCAGTACTTC

D: .
J: TRBJ1-1
size: .
V: TRBV7-2
CDR3: CASSPDLEGLHFF
DNA: TGTGCCAGCAGCCCCGATTTGGAGGGGTTGCATTTCTTT

D: .
J: TRBJ1-2
size: .
V: TRBV7-8
CDR3: CASSLVRRGYGYTF
DNA: TGTGCCAGCAGCTTAGTCCGAAGGGGCTATGGCTACACCTTC

D: TRBD1
J: TRBJ1-6
size: .
V: TRBV4-1
CDR3: CASSPQGARSSPLHF
DNA: TGCGCCAGCAGCCCACAGGGGGCAAGGTCTTCACCCCTCCACTTT

D: .
J: TRBJ2-5
size: .
V: TRBV10-2
CDR3: CASTGQGKTQYF
DNA: TGCGCCAGCACAGGGCAAGGAAAGACCCAGTACTTC

D: TRBD1
J: TRBJ2-4
size: .
V: TRBV12-5
CDR3: CASVNSGRGNIQYF
DNA: TGTGCTAGTGTAAATTCGGGCAGGGGGAACATTCAGTACTTC

D: TRBD1
J: TRBJ1-2
size: .
V: TRBV5-1
CDR3: CASSGATGVNYGYTF
DNA: TGCGCCAGCAGCGGAGCGACAGGGGTGAACTATGGCTACACCTTC

D: .
J: TRBJ1-2
size: .
V: TRBV7-8
CDR3: CASSLVRQAIRYGYTF
DNA: TGTGCCAGCAGCTTAGTCAGACAGGCGATCCGATATGGCTACACCTTC

D: .
J: TRBJ1-4
size: .
V: TRBV19
CDR3: CASSGGGRNEKLFF
DNA: TGTGCCAGTAGTGGCGGGGGGCGGAATGAAAAACTGTTTTTT

D: .
J: TRBJ2-5
size: once
V: TRBV5-1
CDR3: CASSLPRETQYF
DNA: TGCGCCAGCAGCCTCCCCAGGGAGACCCAGTACTTC

D: .
J: TRBJ1-1
size: few
V: TRBV28
CDR3: CASSSGSGVPNTEAFF
DNA: TGTGCCAGCAGTTCTGGCTCAGGGGTCCCGAACACTGAAGCTTTCTTT

D: TRBD2
J: TRBJ2-3
size: .
V: TRBV19
CDR3: CASSARTSGGYGVTDTQYF
DNA: TGTGCCAGTAGTGCCCGGACTAGCGGGGGGTATGGGGTCACAGATACGCAGTATTTT

D: .
J: TRBJ1-2
size: .
V: TRBV5-4
CDR3: CASSLQGLYGYTF
DNA: TGTGCCAGCAGCTTGCAGGGTCTCTATGGCTACACCTTC

D: .
J: TRBJ2-1
size: .
V: TRBV13
CDR3: CASSNQGRSAYNEQFF
DNA: TGTGCCAGCAGCAACCAGGGGCGGAGTGCCTACAATGAGCAGTTCTTC

D: TRBD1
J: TRBJ1-2
size: .
V: TRBV5-8
CDR3: CASSKKQGVVPRSYTF
DNA: TGTGCCAGCAGCAAAAAACAGGGGGTCGTTCCTAGGAGCTACACCTTC

D: .
J: TRBJ1-5
size: few
V: TRBV29-1
CDR3: CSALLGVETGPQHF
DNA: TGCAGCGCCCTCTTAGGGGTAGAGACTGGGCCCCAGCATTTT

D: .
J: TRBJ2-1
size: .
V: TRBV20-1
CDR3: CSASDPWTSSYNEQFF
DNA: TGCAGTGCTAGTGATCCTTGGACAAGCTCCTACAATGAGCAGTTCTTC

D: TRBD1
J: TRBJ1-4
size: .
V: TRBV2
CDR3: CASRKDRQINEKLFF
DNA: TGTGCCAGCAGGAAGGACAGGCAGATTAATGAAAAACTGTTTTTT

D: .
J: TRBJ1-5
size: .
V: TRBV4-1
CDR3: CASSDRDSGHQPQHF
DNA: TGCGCCAGCAGCGACCGGGACTCCGGACACCAGCCCCAGCATTTT

D: TRBD2
J: TRBJ2-3
size: .
V: TRBV7-2
CDR3: CASSLGGGGDTQYF
DNA: TGTGCCAGCAGCCTTGGCGGGGGGGGAGATACGCAGTATTTT

D: .
J: TRBJ1-1
size: .
V: TRBV14
CDR3: CASSQRRGAFF
DNA: TGTGCCAGCAGCCAAAGGAGGGGAGCTTTCTTT

D: .
J: TRBJ2-6
size: .
V: TRBV19
CDR3: CASTPSGANVLTF
DNA: TGTGCCAGTACTCCCTCTGGGGCCAACGTCCTGACTTTC

D: .
J: TRBJ1-1
size: .
V: TRBV30
CDR3: CASGPGNGEAFF
DNA: TGTGCCTCGGGACCGGGTAACGGTGAAGCTTTCTTT

D: .
J: TRBJ1-1
size: .
V: TRBV27
CDR3: CASSLYASRNTEAFF
DNA: TGTGCCAGCAGTTTATATGCGAGCCGGAACACTGAAGCTTTCTTT

D: TRBD2
J: TRBJ2-1
size: .
V: TRBV30
CDR3: CAWSVGLVGNEQFF
DNA: TGTGCCTGGAGTGTCGGACTAGTAGGCAATGAGCAGTTCTTC

D: .
J: TRBJ2-2
size: .
V: TRBV6-5
CDR3: CASSYSGAAGSAKLFF
DNA: TGTGCCAGCAGTTACTCAGGCGCGGCGGGGTCCGCGAAGCTGTTTTTT

D: TRBD1
J: TRBJ1-2
size: .
V: TRBV11-3
CDR3: CASSARGQGRSGGYTF
DNA: TGTGCCAGCAGCGCGAGGGGACAGGGGAGGTCCGGCGGCTACACCTTC

D: .
J: TRBJ2-3
size: once
V: TRBV7-8
CDR3: CASSSSVSGTQYF
DNA: TGTGCCAGCAGCTCATCCGTAAGCGGTACGCAGTATTTT